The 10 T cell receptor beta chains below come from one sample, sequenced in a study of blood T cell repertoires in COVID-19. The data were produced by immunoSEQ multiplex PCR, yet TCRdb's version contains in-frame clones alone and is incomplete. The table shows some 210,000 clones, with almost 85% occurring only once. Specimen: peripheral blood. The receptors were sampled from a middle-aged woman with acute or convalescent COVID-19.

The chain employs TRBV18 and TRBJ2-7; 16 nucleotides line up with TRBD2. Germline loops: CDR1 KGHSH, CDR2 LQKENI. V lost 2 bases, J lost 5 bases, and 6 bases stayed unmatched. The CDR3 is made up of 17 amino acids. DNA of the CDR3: TGTGCCAGCTCACCAGGGGTCGGGACTAGCGGGAGGGACGAGCAGTACTTC. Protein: CASSPGVGTSGRDEQYF.

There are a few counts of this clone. CDR3 loop: CASSQGGGGYTQYF. CDR3 coding DNA: TGTGCCAGCAGCCAAGGAGGGGGAGGGTATACGCAGTATTTT. This chain links TRBV3-1 (or the pseudogene TRBV3-2) with TRBJ2-3; TRBD2 might be the D (7 bases). The germline gives CDR1 LGHDT, CDR2 YNNKEL (reference sequence). This CDR3 region has 14 residues. V gave up 1 base and J gave up 7 bases, with 12 bases separating them.

The CDR3 region has the DNA TGTGCCAGCAGCCAAGAGGTAGGGGCTAGCGGATCCTCCTACAATGAGCAGTTCTTC. This encodes CASSQEVGASGSSYNEQFF. The V and J genes are TRBV4-2 and TRBJ2-1; 7 positions agree with TRBD2. Germline V lookup: CDR1 LGHNA, CDR2 YNFKEQ. The length of the CDR3 is 19 residues. The ends lost 0 bases at V and 0 bases at J; junction bases unmatched: 11.

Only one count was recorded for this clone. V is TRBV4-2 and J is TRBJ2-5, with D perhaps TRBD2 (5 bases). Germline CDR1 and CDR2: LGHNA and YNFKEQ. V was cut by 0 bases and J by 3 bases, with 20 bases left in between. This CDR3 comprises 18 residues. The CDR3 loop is CASSQDYPDWRLEETQYF. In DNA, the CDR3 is TGTGCCAGCAGCCAAGATTATCCGGACTGGAGGCTCGAAGAGACCCAGTACTTC.

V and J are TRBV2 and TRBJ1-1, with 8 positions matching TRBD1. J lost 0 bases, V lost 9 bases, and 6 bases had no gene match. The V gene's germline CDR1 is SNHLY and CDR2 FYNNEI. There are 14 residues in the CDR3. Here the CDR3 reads CASPRGRLNTEAFF. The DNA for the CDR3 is TGTGCCAGTCCCAGGGGGCGGCTGAACACTGAAGCTTTCTTT.

CDR3 bases: TGTGCCAGCAGTTTTCAGGGGCAGCAGCCCCAGCATTTT. As protein: CASSFQGQQPQHF. The gene calls are TRBV27 and TRBJ1-5; TRBD1 is a possible D gene (6 bases). The germline V gene encodes CDR1 MNHEY and CDR2 SMNVEV (reference sequence). V lost 3 bases and J 7 bases, leaving 10 bases between the germline ends. This CDR3 spans 13 amino acids.

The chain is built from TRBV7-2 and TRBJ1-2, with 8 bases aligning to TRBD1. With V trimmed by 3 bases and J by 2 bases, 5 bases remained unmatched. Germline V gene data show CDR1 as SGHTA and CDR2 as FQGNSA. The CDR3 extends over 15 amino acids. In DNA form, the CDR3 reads TGTGCCAGCAGCTTGAGGACAGGGACCAACTATGGCTACACCTTC. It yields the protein CASSLRTGTNYGYTF.

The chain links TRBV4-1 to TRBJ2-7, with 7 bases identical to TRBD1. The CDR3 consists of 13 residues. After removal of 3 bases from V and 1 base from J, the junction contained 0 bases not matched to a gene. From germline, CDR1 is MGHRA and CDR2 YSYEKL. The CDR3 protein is CASSQTGSYEQYF. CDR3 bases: TGCGCCAGCAGCCAGACAGGGTCCTACGAGCAGTACTTC.

The CDR3 region is CASSHSSGINEQFF. The CDR3 nucleotides read TGCGCCAGCAGCCATTCCAGCGGGATTAATGAGCAGTTCTTC. The V gene is TRBV4-3, the J gene TRBJ2-1, with 7 positions matching TRBD2. The V gene's germline CDR1 is LGHNA and CDR2 YSLEER. The CDR3 sequence is 14 residues long. Unmatched junction bases numbered 6, after V lost 3 bases and J lost 7 bases.

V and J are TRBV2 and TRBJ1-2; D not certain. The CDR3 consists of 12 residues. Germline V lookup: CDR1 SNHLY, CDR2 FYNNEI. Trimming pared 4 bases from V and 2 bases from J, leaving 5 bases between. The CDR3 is CASSALNYGYTF. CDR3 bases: TGTGCCAGCAGTGCCTTAAACTATGGCTACACCTTC. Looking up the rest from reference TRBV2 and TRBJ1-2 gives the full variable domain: EPEVTQTPSHQVTQMGQEVILRCVPISNHLYFYWYRQILGQKVEFLVSFYNNEISEKSEIFDDQFSVERPDGSNFTLKIRSTKLEDSAMYFCASSALNYGYTFGSGTRLTVV.